Given below is one T cell receptor (beta chain) in context. Its cognate antigen is unknown. The record originates from a study of fetal regulatory T cell absence and autoimmunity. Study-wide results and caveats: Some top pancreas TCR clones were over 90-fold enriched versus cord blood.

Sequencing was performed with immunoSEQ multiplex PCR; in TCRdb, only in-frame clones are kept and a portion is missing. The repertoire includes just over 45,000 clones, about 80% of them detected once, and 0.41% sits in the top ten. The receptor was derived from a newborn boy with IPEX syndrome. The sequencing sample was made of cord blood.

As DNA, the CDR3 is TGTGCCAGTAGTTCGGGGGACAGCACAAGGAGGCAGTACTTC. Translated: CASSSGDSTRRQYF. J is TRBJ2-7 and V is TRBV19; D might be TRBD1 (7 bases). The CDR3 contains 14 residues. CDR1 is LNHDA, CDR2 SQIVND, per germline (reference sequence). Trimming took 5 bases from V and 9 from J, leaving 20 bases between them.